Each of the 17 T cell receptor beta chains below was sequenced from the same sample in a study of T cell responses to AZD1222 COVID-19 vaccine. Produced via immunoSEQ multiplex PCR; TCRdb's table is partial and in-frame only. The sample holds around 200,000 clones, 80% to 90% seen once. The specimen comprised peripheral blood, sampled on day 0 of AZD1222 vaccination. These receptors all come from an adult in good health.

This rearrangement joins TRBV19 to TRBJ2-1; D unresolved. The CDR3 extends over 11 amino acids. Trimming shortened V by 3 bases and J by 7 bases, and 4 bases separated the two germline ends. Per the germline V gene, CDR1 is LNHDA and CDR2 is SQIVND (reference sequence). CDR3 in amino acids: CASSISNEQFF. The CDR3, as DNA: TGTGCCAGTAGTATCAGTAATGAGCAGTTCTTC. The full variable domain, with the rest looked up from reference TRBV19 and TRBJ2-1, is DGGITQSPKYLFRKEGQNVTLSCEQNLNHDAMYWYRQDPGQGLRLIYYSQIVNDFQKGDIAEGYSVSREKKESFPLTVTSAQKNPTAFYLCASSISNEQFFGPGTRLTVL.

The V gene is TRBV28, the J gene TRBJ1-1; D gene unclear. Between the trimmed V and J ends, which lost 3 bases and 1 base, there was a span of 15 bases. CDR3 size: 16 residues. From germline, CDR1 is MDHEN and CDR2 SYDVKM. The DNA for the CDR3 is TGTGCCAGCAGTTTCCCGGCCTGGTCTGGGAACACTGAAGCTTTCTTT. Translation: CASSFPAWSGNTEAFF.

The V call is TRBV6-5, the J call TRBJ1-2, with D maybe TRBD1 (6 bases). The CDR3 extends over 13 amino acids. Trimming took 2 bases from V and 6 from J, leaving 10 bases between them. From germline, CDR1 is MNHEY and CDR2 SVGAGI. CDR3 sequence reads: CASSYQDRNGYTF. The CDR3 DNA is TGTGCCAGCAGTTACCAAGACAGGAATGGCTACACCTTC.

The chain uses TRBV9 and TRBJ1-6, with D perhaps matching TRBD1 (5 bases). V was pared by 1 base and J by 9 bases, with 11 bases between. CDR1 and CDR2 (germline): SGDLS, YYNGEE. The CDR3 spans 14 residues. The CDR3 protein is CASSVRGGGSPLHF. CDR3 nucleotides: TGTGCCAGCAGCGTAAGGGGAGGTGGTTCACCCCTCCACTTT.

This chain connects TRBV6-5 to TRBJ2-7; 7 bases map to TRBD1. V gave up 6 bases and J gave up 7 bases; unmatched junction bases: 12. CDR1 is MNHEY and CDR2 is SVGAGI in the germline V gene. The CDR3 runs to 14 residues. DNA of the CDR3: TGTGCCAGCAGACTATCGGGACAGCCTCGGGAGCAGTACTTC. It encodes CASRLSGQPREQYF.

This chain links TRBV4-2 with TRBJ2-5; 8 bases are shared with TRBD1. The CDR3 has 15 amino acids. With V trimmed by 8 bases and J by 5 bases, 13 bases remained unmatched. Germline V CDR1 and CDR2: LGHNA, YNFKEQ. The CDR3 sequence is CASAKAGQVSETQYF. The CDR3, as DNA: TGTGCCAGCGCCAAGGCGGGACAGGTCTCTGAGACCCAGTACTTC.

The chain links TRBV7-3 to TRBJ1-5; 8 bases are shared with TRBD1. The junction had 6 bases not matched to a gene; V was cut back by 5 bases and J by 6 bases. Germline CDR1 SGHTA, CDR2 FQGTGA. The CDR3 totals 14 residues. The CDR3 protein is CASSPTGGSQPQHF. CDR3 sequence (DNA): TGTGCCAGCAGCCCTACAGGGGGAAGTCAGCCCCAGCATTTT.

This clone has just one count. This rearrangement joins TRBV10-1 to TRBJ2-1, with 9 bases fitting TRBD2. CDR3 length: 16 residues. The germline CDR1 and CDR2 sequences are WNHNN and SYGVQD (reference sequence). V lost 2 bases, J lost 0 bases, and 2 bases stayed unmatched. The CDR3 DNA reads TGCGCCAGCAGTGAGAGCGGGAGGAGCTCCTACAATGAGCAGTTCTTC. Translating gives CASSESGRSSYNEQFF.

Regarding this clone: Mismatch with germline at one junction end may stem from a read error. The rearrangement joins TRBV28 to TRBJ1-5, with 9 bases lining up with TRBD1. This CDR3 spans 14 amino acids. From germline, CDR1 is MDHEN and CDR2 SYDVKM. CDR3 region: CASTLQGAFQPQHF. CDR3 sequence (DNA): TGTGCCAGCACTTTACAGGGGGCGTTTCAGCCCCAGCATTTT.

This clone was counted only a few times. V usage is TRBV6-2 or TRBV6-3 and J usage is TRBJ2-5, with TRBD1 matching 8 bases. Germline V CDR1 and CDR2: MNHEY, SVGEGT. The trim removed 2 bases at V and 2 bases at J, leaving 10 bases unmatched. The CDR3 contains 17 residues. CDR3 loop: CASSYARQGNPQETQYF. The CDR3 DNA is TGTGCCAGCAGTTACGCTCGACAGGGGAACCCTCAAGAGACCCAGTACTTC.

V gene TRBV4-2 combines with J gene TRBJ2-5; D is ambiguous. Deletions cut 4 bases from V and 3 bases from J, with 9 bases between. The CDR3 spans 13 residues. The germline CDR1 and CDR2 sequences are LGHNA and YNFKEQ. The CDR3 coding sequence is TGTGCCAGCAGCCGAGGAATTGAAGAGACCCAGTACTTC. It encodes CASSRGIEETQYF.

The chain uses TRBV2 and TRBJ1-1; D is uncertain. The ends were cut back, 5 bases at V and 5 bases at J, with 12 bases in the middle. CDR1 is SNHLY, CDR2 FYNNEI, per germline. This CDR3 has 13 residues. CDR3 region: CASSQDVGTEAFF. CDR3 coding DNA: TGTGCCAGCAGTCAGGACGTTGGGACTGAAGCTTTCTTT. Full variable domain (rest looked up from reference TRBV2 and TRBJ1-1): EPEVTQTPSHQVTQMGQEVILRCVPISNHLYFYWYRQILGQKVEFLVSFYNNEISEKSEIFDDQFSVERPDGSNFTLKIRSTKLEDSAMYFCASSQDVGTEAFFGQGTRLTVV.

This chain joins TRBV6-5 and TRBJ1-1; D not resolved. Germline V gives CDR1 MNHEY, CDR2 SVGAGI. The length of the CDR3 is 13 residues. V shed 5 bases and J shed 1 base, with 8 bases lying between them. This CDR3 is CASSRAGNTEAFF. The CDR3 DNA follows: TGTGCCAGCAGTCGAGCAGGGAACACTGAAGCTTTCTTT.

This chain connects TRBV7-9 to TRBJ2-3; D not certain. This CDR3 comprises 13 residues. Germline CDR1 and CDR2: SEHNR and FQNEAQ (reference sequence). The V gene lost 8 bases and the J gene lost 6 bases, with 15 bases spanning the gap. The CDR3 DNA sequence: TGTGCCAGCCTAAAGACCGCCGGCGATACGCAGTATTTT. Its translation: CASLKTAGDTQYF.

V is TRBV14 and J is TRBJ2-7, with a weak D call TRBD2 (5 bases). The CDR3 loop spans 14 amino acids. V was clipped by 5 bases and J by 4 bases, with 15 bases between them. CDR1 and CDR2 from the germline V gene are SGHDN and FVKESK. The CDR3 here is CASSAGIAFYEQYF. The CDR3 DNA sequence: TGTGCCAGCAGCGCCGGGATAGCCTTTTACGAGCAGTACTTC. The entire variable domain, with the rest obtained from reference TRBV14 and TRBJ2-7, is as follows: EAGVTQFPSHSVIEKGQTVTLRCDPISGHDNLYWYRRVMGKEIKFLLHFVKESKQDESGMPNNRFLAERTGGTYSTLKVQPAELEDSGVYFCASSAGIAFYEQYFGPGTRLTVT.

This chain uses TRBV5-4 with TRBJ1-2; tentatively, D is TRBD1 (5 bases). Trimming pared 5 bases from V and 4 bases from J, leaving 12 bases between. The CDR3 runs 13 residues. Germline values: CDR1 SGHNT, CDR2 YYREEE (reference sequence). The CDR3 sequence: CASRMVGGYGYTF. Written as DNA, the CDR3 is TGTGCCAGCAGGATGGTTGGGGGCTATGGCTACACCTTC. The full variable domain, with the rest looked up from reference TRBV5-4 and TRBJ1-2, is ETGVTQSPTHLIKTRGQQVTLRCSSQSGHNTVSWYQQALGQGPQFIFQYYREEENGRGNFPPRFSGLQFPNYSSELNVNALELDDSALYLCASRMVGGYGYTFGSGTRLTVV.

The CDR3 nucleotides are TGTGCCAGTAGTATTGACAATTATAATTCACCCCTCCACTTT. Its protein is CASSIDNYNSPLHF. This chain links TRBV19 with TRBJ1-6, with no clear D. CDR3 length: 14 residues. Trimming took 3 bases from V and 4 from J, leaving 7 bases between them. CDR1 LNHDA and CDR2 SQIVND come from the germline V gene (reference sequence).